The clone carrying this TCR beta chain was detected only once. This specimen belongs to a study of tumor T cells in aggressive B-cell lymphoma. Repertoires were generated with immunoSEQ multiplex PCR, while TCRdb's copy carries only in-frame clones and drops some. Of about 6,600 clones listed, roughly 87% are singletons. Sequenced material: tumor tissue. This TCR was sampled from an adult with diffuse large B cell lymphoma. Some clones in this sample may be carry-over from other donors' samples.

The CDR3 region has the DNA TGTGCCAGCAGCTTGACAGGGGGCTACACTGAAGCTTTCTTT. Its translation is CASSLTGGYTEAFF. The chain links TRBV11-3 to TRBJ1-1; TRBD1 aligns across 10 bases. Trimming at V came to 3 bases and at J to 3 bases, leaving 1 base not matched to a gene. Germline CDR1 and CDR2: SGHNT and YENEEA. This CDR3 has 14 amino acids.